This T cell receptor (beta chain) was identified in a study of T cells in Graves' hyperthyroidism and ophthalmopathy. Criteria for exclusion of patients were uncontrolled infection, other autoimmune disease, pregnancy or lactation. Template material for amplifying TCR beta CDR3 regions consisted of RNA transcripts. RT-PCR in the first round (using the HTBI primer set) targeted the TCR CDR3. TCRdb redid the calling of the multiplex PCR reads with MiXCR, one entry per CDR3 protein. The sample holds 500,000 to 650,000 distinct CDR3 sequences, nearly 20% seen once. This CDR3 has 16 amino acids. Germline CDR1 is MRHNA and CDR2 is SNTAGT. V was clipped by 3 bases and J by 6 bases, with 17 bases between them.

This receptor was obtained from a man aged 40-55 years with Graves' ophthalmopathy. What was sequenced was blood. This chain joins TRBV6-4 and TRBJ1-4; D is possibly TRBD1 (6 bases). The CDR3 DNA follows: TGTGCCAGCAGTGAAGAATGGAGAGGGGGGTATGAAAAACTGTTTTTT. Encoded protein: CASSEEWRGGYEKLFF.